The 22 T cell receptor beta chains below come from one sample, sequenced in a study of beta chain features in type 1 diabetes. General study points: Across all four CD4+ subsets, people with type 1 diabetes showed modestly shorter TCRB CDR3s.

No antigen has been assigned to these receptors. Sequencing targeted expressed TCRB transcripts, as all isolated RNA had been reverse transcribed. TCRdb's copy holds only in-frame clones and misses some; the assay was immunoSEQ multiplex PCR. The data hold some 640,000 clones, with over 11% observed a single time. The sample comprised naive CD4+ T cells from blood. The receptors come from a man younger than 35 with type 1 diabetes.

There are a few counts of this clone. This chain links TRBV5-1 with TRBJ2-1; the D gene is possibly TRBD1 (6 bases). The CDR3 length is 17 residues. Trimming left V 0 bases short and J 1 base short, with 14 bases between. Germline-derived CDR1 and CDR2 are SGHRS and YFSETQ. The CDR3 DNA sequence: TGCGCCAGCAGCTTGGGAGGGACAATCACATCCTACAATGAGCAGTTCTTC. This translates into CASSLGGTITSYNEQFF.

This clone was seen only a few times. The CDR3 region has the DNA TGTGCCAGCAGTGCACAGAACTATGGCTACACCTTC. This codes for CASSAQNYGYTF. The chain combines TRBV6-1 with TRBJ1-2; no firm D call. CDR3 length equals 12 residues. V was pared by 4 bases and J by 2 bases, with 5 bases between. CDR1 is MNHNS and CDR2 is SASEGT in the germline V gene.

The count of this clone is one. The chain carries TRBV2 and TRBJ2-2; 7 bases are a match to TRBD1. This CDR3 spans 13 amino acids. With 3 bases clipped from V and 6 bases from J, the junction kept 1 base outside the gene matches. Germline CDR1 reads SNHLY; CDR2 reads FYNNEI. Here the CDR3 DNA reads TGTGCCAGCAGTGACACAGGGGCCGGGGAGCTGTTTTTT. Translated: CASSDTGAGELFF.

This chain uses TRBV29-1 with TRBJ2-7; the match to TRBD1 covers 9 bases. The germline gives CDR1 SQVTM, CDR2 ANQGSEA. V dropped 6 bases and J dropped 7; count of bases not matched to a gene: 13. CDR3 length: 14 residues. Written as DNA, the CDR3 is TGCAGCGTGTTATTGGACAGGGGTCCTAGGGAGCAGTACTTC. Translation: CSVLLDRGPREQYF.

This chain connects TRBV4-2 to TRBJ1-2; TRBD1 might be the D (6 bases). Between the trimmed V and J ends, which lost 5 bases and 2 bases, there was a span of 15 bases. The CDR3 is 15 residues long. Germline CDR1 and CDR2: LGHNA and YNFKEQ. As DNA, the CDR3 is TGTGCCAGCAGCTTCACCCGGACAGAGAACTATGGCTACACCTTC. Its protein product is CASSFTRTENYGYTF.

CDR3 sequence: CASSLAQSSGANVLTF. CDR3 in DNA: TGCGCCAGCAGCTTGGCTCAGAGCTCTGGGGCCAACGTCCTGACTTTC. The V call is TRBV5-1, the J call TRBJ2-6; D is undetermined. Trimming left V 0 bases short and J 0 bases short, with 7 bases between. The CDR3 extends over 16 amino acids. Germline V gene lookup returns CDR1 SGHRS and CDR2 YFSETQ.

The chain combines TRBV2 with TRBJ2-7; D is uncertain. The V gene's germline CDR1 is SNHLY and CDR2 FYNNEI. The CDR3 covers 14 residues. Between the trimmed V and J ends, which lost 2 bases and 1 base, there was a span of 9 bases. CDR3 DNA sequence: TGTGCCAGCAGTGAATGGGTTGAGTCCTACGAGCAGTACTTC. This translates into CASSEWVESYEQYF.

The CDR3 loop is CASSVNQGAPLEQFF. The CDR3 DNA follows: TGTGCCAGCAGCGTAAATCAGGGGGCACCCCTAGAGCAGTTCTTC. The chain recombines TRBV9 with TRBJ2-1, with 8 bases lining up with TRBD1. The germline V gene encodes CDR1 SGDLS and CDR2 YYNGEE. Germline trimming cut 1 base from V and 10 bases from J; bases unmatched to any gene: 10. This CDR3 region has 15 residues.

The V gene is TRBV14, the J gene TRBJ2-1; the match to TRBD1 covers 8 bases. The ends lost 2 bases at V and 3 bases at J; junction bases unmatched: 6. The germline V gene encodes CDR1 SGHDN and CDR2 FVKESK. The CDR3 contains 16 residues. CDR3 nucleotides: TGTGCCAGCAGCCAACAGGGGGCCGCAAACTACAATGAGCAGTTCTTC. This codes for CASSQQGAANYNEQFF.

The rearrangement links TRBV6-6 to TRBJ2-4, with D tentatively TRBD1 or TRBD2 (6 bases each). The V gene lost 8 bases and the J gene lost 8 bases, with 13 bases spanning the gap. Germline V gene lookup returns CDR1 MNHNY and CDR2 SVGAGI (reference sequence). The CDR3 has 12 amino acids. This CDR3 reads CASAPEGDIQYF. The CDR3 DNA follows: TGTGCCAGCGCCCCGGAGGGGGACATTCAGTACTTC.

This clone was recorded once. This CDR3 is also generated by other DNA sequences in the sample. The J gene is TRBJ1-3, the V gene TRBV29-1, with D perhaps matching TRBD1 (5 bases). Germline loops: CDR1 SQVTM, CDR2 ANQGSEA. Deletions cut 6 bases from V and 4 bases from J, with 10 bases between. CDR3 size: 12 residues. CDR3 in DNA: TGCAGCGTGGGGGGGTCCGGAAACACCATATATTTT. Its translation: CSVGGSGNTIYF.

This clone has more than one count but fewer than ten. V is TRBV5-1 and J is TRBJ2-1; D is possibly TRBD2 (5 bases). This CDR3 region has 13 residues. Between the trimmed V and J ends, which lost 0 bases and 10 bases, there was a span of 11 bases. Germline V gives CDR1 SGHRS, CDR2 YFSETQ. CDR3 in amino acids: CASSLVEDMEQFF. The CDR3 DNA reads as TGCGCCAGCAGCTTGGTGGAGGATATGGAGCAGTTCTTC. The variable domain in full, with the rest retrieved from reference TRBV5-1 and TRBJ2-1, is KAGVTQTPRYLIKTRGQQVTLSCSPISGHRSVSWYQQTPGQGLQFLFEYFSETQRNKGNFPGRFSGRQFSNSRSEMNVSTLELGDSALYLCASSLVEDMEQFFGPGTRLTVL.

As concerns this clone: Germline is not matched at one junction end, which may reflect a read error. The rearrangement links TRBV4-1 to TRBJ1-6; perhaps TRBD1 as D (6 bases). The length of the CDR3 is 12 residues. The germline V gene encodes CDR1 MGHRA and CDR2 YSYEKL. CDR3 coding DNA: TGCGCCAGCAGCCAAGGTTCGGGACAATCATTTTTT. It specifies CASSQGSGQSFF.

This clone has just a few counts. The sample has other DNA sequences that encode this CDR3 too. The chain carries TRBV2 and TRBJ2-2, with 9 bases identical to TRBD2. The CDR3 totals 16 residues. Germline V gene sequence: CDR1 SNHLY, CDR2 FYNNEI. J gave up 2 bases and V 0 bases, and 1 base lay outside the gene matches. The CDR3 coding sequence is TGTGCCAGCAGTGAAGCCCTAGCGGGAAACACCGGGGAGCTGTTTTTT. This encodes CASSEALAGNTGELFF.

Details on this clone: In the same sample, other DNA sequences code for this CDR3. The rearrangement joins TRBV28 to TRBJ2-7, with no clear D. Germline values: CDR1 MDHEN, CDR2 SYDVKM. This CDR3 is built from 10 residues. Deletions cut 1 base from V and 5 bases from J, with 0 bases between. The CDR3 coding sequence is TGTGCCAGCAGTTTATACGAGCAGTACTTC. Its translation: CASSLYEQYF. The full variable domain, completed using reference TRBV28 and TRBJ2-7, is DVKVTQSSRYLVKRTGEKVFLECVQDMDHENMFWYRQDPGLGLRLIYFSYDVKMKEKGDIPEGYSVSREKKERFSLILESASTNQTSMYLCASSLYEQYFGPGTRLTVT.

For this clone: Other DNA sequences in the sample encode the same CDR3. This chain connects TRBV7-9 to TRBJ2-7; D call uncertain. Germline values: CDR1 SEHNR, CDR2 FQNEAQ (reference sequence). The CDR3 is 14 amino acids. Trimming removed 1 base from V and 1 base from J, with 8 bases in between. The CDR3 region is CASSLGGGSYEQYF. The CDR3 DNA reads TGTGCCAGCAGCTTAGGTGGCGGATCCTACGAGCAGTACTTC.

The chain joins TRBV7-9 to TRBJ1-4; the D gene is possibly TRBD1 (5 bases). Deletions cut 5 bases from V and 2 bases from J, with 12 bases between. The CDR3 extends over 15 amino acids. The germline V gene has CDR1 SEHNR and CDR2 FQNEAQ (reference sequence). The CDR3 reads CASSPRGWTNEKLFF. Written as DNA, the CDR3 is TGTGCCAGCAGCCCCCGGGGCTGGACTAATGAAAAACTGTTTTTT.

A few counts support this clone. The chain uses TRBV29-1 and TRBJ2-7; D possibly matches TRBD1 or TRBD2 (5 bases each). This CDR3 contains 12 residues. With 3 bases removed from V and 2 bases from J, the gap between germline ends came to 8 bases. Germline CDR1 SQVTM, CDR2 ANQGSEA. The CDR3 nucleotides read TGCAGCGTTGATGAGGGGACCTACGAGCAGTACTTC. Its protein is CSVDEGTYEQYF.

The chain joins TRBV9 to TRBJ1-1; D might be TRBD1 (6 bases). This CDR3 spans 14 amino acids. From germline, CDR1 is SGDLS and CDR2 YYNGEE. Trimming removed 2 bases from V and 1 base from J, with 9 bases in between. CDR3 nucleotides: TGTGCCAGCAGCGTTAGGGACAAGAACACTGAAGCTTTCTTT. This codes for CASSVRDKNTEAFF.

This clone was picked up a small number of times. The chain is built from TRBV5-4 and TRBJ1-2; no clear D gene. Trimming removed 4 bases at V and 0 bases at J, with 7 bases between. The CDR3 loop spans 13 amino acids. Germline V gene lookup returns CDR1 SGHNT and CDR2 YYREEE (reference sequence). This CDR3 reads CASSLLANYGYTF. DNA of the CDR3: TGTGCCAGCAGCCTGTTAGCTAACTATGGCTACACCTTC.

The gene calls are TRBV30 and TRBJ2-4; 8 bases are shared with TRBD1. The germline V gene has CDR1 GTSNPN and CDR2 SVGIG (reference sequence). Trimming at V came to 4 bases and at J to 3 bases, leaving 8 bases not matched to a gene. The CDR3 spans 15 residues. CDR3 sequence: CAWNPQGARKNIQYF. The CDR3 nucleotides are TGTGCCTGGAACCCCCAGGGGGCCCGCAAAAACATTCAGTACTTC.

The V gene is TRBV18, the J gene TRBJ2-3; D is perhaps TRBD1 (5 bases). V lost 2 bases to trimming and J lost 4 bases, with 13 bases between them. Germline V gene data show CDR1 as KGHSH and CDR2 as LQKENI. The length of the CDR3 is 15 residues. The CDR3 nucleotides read TGTGCCAGCTCACCAGGCAGGGTGGGCGCAGATACGCAGTATTTT. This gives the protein CASSPGRVGADTQYF.